This paragraph reports one T cell receptor (beta chain). This sample was included in a study of blood T cell repertoires in COVID-19. The method was immunoSEQ multiplex PCR; TCRdb's version includes in-frame clones alone and lacks a portion of them. The sample lists 75,000 or so clones, roughly 90% occurring once. V was trimmed by 0 bases and J by 4 bases, leaving 16 bases between them. The CDR3 runs to 16 residues. Germline lookup yields CDR1 SGHRS and CDR2 YFSETQ. The chain couples TRBV5-1 to TRBJ1-2; D possibly corresponds to TRBD1 (6 bases). Specimen: peripheral blood. This TCR was recovered from a man between 65 and 85 years old with acute or convalescent COVID-19. The CDR3 coding sequence is TGCGCCAGCAGCTTGGGTCCGGGACAAAACCCCTATGGCTACACCTTC. This encodes CASSLGPGQNPYGYTF. The variable domain in full, completed from reference TRBV5-1 and TRBJ1-2, reads KAGVTQTPRYLIKTRGQQVTLSCSPISGHRSVSWYQQTPGQGLQFLFEYFSETQRNKGNFPGRFSGRQFSNSRSEMNVSTLELGDSALYLCASSLGPGQNPYGYTFGSGTRLTVV.